Presented here are 18 T cell receptor beta chains from one specimen sequenced in a study of metastatic and nonmetastatic thyroid tumors. Thyroid surgery took place with no prior treatment in any patient. TCRdb called clones again from the PCR reads with MiXCR. This sample carries some 19,000 clones, about a fifth of them seen once, and the ten largest clones take around 26%. Sequenced input: blood. These receptors were collected from a female donor with papillary thyroid cancer or a benign thyroid nodule (not recorded which). Some clones in this sample may be carry-over from other donors' samples.

V usage is TRBV2 and J usage is TRBJ1-2, with TRBD1 as a possible D gene (5 bases). V lost 9 bases and J lost 8, with 19 bases in between. From germline, CDR1 is SNHLY and CDR2 FYNNEI. This CDR3 is built from 13 residues. The CDR3 loop reads CASTGDQSVGYTF. The CDR3 nucleotides read TGTGCCAGTACCGGGGACCAAAGTGTGGGCTACACCTTC.

This clone was counted many times. The junction departs from the called germline gene at one end, perhaps through a read error. The genes are TRBV20-1 and TRBJ2-6, with TRBD1 matching 9 bases. Germline lookup yields CDR1 DFQATT and CDR2 SNEGSKA (reference sequence). The CDR3 spans 18 residues. CDR3 in DNA: TGCAGTGCTCCACCAACAGGGGGCGTATACTCTGGGGCCAACGTCCTGGCTTTC. Residues: CSAPPTGGVYSGANVLAF.

This clone came up many times. The V gene is TRBV28, the J gene TRBJ1-2, with TRBD1 matching over 8 bases. The germline V gene encodes CDR1 MDHEN and CDR2 SYDVKM. Trimming at V came to 2 bases and at J to 1 base, leaving 9 bases not matched to a gene. The CDR3 is 17 residues long. As DNA, the CDR3 is TGTGCCAGCAGTTTAAGCTTGGAACAGGGGGGTAACTATGGCTACACCTTC. It codes for CASSLSLEQGGNYGYTF.

This clone rates as medium-sized. The V gene is TRBV6-1, the J gene TRBJ1-1, with a weak D call TRBD1 (5 bases). This CDR3 region has 12 residues. V was trimmed by 2 bases and J by 11 bases, leaving 12 bases between them. Looked up from germline, CDR1 is MNHNS and CDR2 is SASEGT. DNA of the CDR3: TGTGCCAGCAGTGAAAAGGGGCTGGCGGCTTTCTTT. It yields the protein CASSEKGLAAFF.

This clone was picked up many times. The V and J genes are TRBV3-1 and TRBJ2-3; 11 bases are shared with TRBD2. With 0 bases clipped from V and 3 bases from J, the junction kept 8 bases outside the gene matches. CDR1 and CDR2 from the germline V gene are LGHDT and YNNKEL (reference sequence). CDR3 length: 18 residues. CDR3 bases: TGTGCCAGCAGCCAAGAACTAGCGGGAGCCTCTAGGACAGATACGCAGTATTTT. It translates to CASSQELAGASRTDTQYF.

This chain connects TRBV7-3 to TRBJ2-1; D perhaps matches TRBD1 (6 bases). The germline V and J ends were trimmed by 5 bases and 6 bases, with 17 bases remaining between them. Germline CDR1 SGHTA, CDR2 FQGTGA. The CDR3 extends over 15 amino acids. CDR3 sequence reads: CASSRTVGIVNEQFF. The CDR3 region has the DNA TGTGCCAGCAGCAGGACAGTTGGCATAGTCAATGAGCAGTTCTTC.

This clone showed up many times. The rearrangement links TRBV20-1 to TRBJ1-2, with D tentatively TRBD1 (6 bases). V was shortened by 6 bases and J by 7 bases, with 9 bases between the two germline ends. CDR1 and CDR2 from the germline V gene are DFQATT and SNEGSKA (reference sequence). CDR3 length: 10 amino acids. CDR3 bases: TGCAGTGCCAGGGGACCTGGCTACACCTTC. Its protein is CSARGPGYTF.

In this sample, this clone turned up many times. The chain combines TRBV5-8 with TRBJ1-4, with 8 bases identical to TRBD1. Losses at the gene ends were 4 bases for V and 2 bases for J; bases not matched to a gene: 13. Germline-derived CDR1 and CDR2 are SGHTS and YDEGEE. The CDR3 consists of 18 residues. In nucleotides, the CDR3 is TGTGCCAGCAGCCCACAGGGGGAGACCTCCGCCACTAATGAAAAACTGTTTTTT. This sequence encodes CASSPQGETSATNEKLFF. Looking up the rest from reference TRBV5-8 and TRBJ1-4 gives the full variable domain: EAGVTQSPTHLIKTRGQQATLRCSPISGHTSVYWYQQALGLGLQFLLWYDEGEERNRGNFPPRFSGRQFPNYSSELNVNALELEDSALYLCASSPQGETSATNEKLFFGSGTQLSVL.

The chain couples TRBV9 to TRBJ2-7; the match to TRBD1 covers 7 bases. The CDR3 is 14 residues long. Trimming at V came to 1 base and at J to 6 bases, leaving 7 bases not matched to a gene. Germline CDR1 SGDLS, CDR2 YYNGEE. The CDR3 reads CASSVTVTGSEQYF. CDR3 nucleotide sequence: TGTGCCAGCAGCGTAACCGTGACAGGGTCCGAGCAGTACTTC.

This clone was observed at least ten times. CDR3 sequence (DNA): TGTGCCAGCAGTTTAGCGGAACTAGCTGAGACCCAGTACTTC. This sequence encodes CASSLAELAETQYF. The chain joins TRBV12-3 or TRBV12-4 to TRBJ2-5; perhaps TRBD2 as D (6 bases). Between the trimmed V and J ends, which lost 0 bases and 5 bases, there was a span of 10 bases. The CDR3 runs to 14 residues.

There are many counts of this clone. The CDR3 DNA reads TGTGCCAGCAGCCAAAGCAGGGTATCCTACGAGCAGTACTTC. Amino acid sequence: CASSQSRVSYEQYF. This sequence joins TRBV3-1 and TRBJ2-7, with D tentatively TRBD1 (5 bases). CDR1 LGHDT and CDR2 YNNKEL come from the germline V gene (reference sequence). The CDR3 totals 14 residues. V was cut by 2 bases and J by 1 base, with 9 bases left in between.

The chain employs TRBV12-3 or TRBV12-4 and TRBJ1-2, with D unclear. Trimming left V 5 bases short and J 7 bases short, with 8 bases between. The CDR3 is 11 amino acids. The CDR3 protein is CASSPWVGYTF. As DNA, the CDR3 is TGTGCCAGCAGTCCTTGGGTTGGCTACACCTTC.

This clone was observed at least ten times. This chain joins TRBV7-9 and TRBJ1-2; possible D gene TRBD1, 5 bases. Trimming shortened V by 1 base and J by 10 bases, and 13 bases separated the two germline ends. The CDR3 contains 13 residues. CDR1 and CDR2 from the germline V gene are SEHNR and FQNEAQ (reference sequence). DNA of the CDR3: TGTGCCAGCAGCTTAGACGAGACAGTATCCTACACCTTC. Translating it yields CASSLDETVSYTF.

The table lists this clone with many counts. This chain connects TRBV4-3 to TRBJ2-5; tentative D call: TRBD1 (6 bases). This CDR3 is built from 15 residues. Per germline, CDR1 LGHNA and CDR2 YSLEER. Trimming cost V 3 bases and J 4 bases, with 15 bases left between them. As DNA, the CDR3 is TGCGCCAGCAGCCATGAACAGGGCCACCGAGAGACCCAGTACTTC. It is translated as CASSHEQGHRETQYF.

Remarks on this clone: A much bigger clone sits one base away, suggesting this may be a read error. DNA for the CDR3: TGTGCCAGCATTTTAAGGTTCGGGGTTAGCGGGGGTGGGGATGAGCAGTTCTTC. The encoded protein is CASILRFGVSGGGDEQFF. J is TRBJ2-1 and V is TRBV12-3 or TRBV12-4, with 9 bases identical to TRBD2. The CDR3 is made up of 18 amino acids.

The sample holds many counts of this clone. J is TRBJ2-5 and V is TRBV5-6; possible D gene TRBD2, 6 bases. CDR3 size: 15 residues. V shed 0 bases and J shed 3 bases, with 12 bases lying between them. In germline, CDR1 is SGHDT, CDR2 YYEEEE. This CDR3 reads CASSLDPGEKETQYF. CDR3 DNA: TGTGCCAGCAGCTTGGATCCGGGAGAGAAAGAGACCCAGTACTTC.

This clone was recorded many times. This CDR3 is also generated by other DNA sequences in the sample. The rearrangement uses TRBV30 and TRBJ1-1; D is unclear. Between the trimmed V and J ends, which lost 2 bases and 3 bases, there was a span of 10 bases. Germline V gene data show CDR1 as GTSNPN and CDR2 as SVGIG (reference sequence). The CDR3 covers 13 residues. CDR3 sequence reads: CAWSLQRHTEAFF. The CDR3 DNA reads TGTGCCTGGAGTCTTCAGAGGCACACTGAAGCTTTCTTT.

The table lists this clone with many counts. The genes are TRBV11-3 and TRBJ1-4; no definite D call. V shed 4 bases and J shed 7 bases, with 13 bases lying between them. CDR3 length: 14 residues. Germline lookup yields CDR1 SGHNT and CDR2 YENEEA. This CDR3 reads CASSSPTRSEKLFF. The CDR3 nucleotides read TGTGCCAGCAGCTCGCCAACACGGAGTGAAAAACTGTTTTTT. The full variable domain, rest sourced from reference TRBV11-3 and TRBJ1-4, is EAGVVQSPRYKIIEKKQPVAFWCNPISGHNTLYWYLQNLGQGPELLIRYENEEAVDDSQLPKDRFSAERLKGVDSTLKIQPAELGDSAVYLCASSSPTRSEKLFFGSGTQLSVL.